Following are 14 T cell receptor beta chains from one sample sequenced in a study of cytomegalovirus exposure and HLA in healthy donors. Researchers ran the PCR with 60 Vbeta and 13 Jbeta primers. Libraries were prepared by immunoSEQ multiplex PCR; TCRdb keeps only in-frame clonotypes and omits some of them. The table lists about 140,000 clones, 60% to 80% of them singletons. The sample consisted of PBMCs. These receptors all come from a man younger than 30 in good health and CMV-seronegative.

J is TRBJ2-7 and V is TRBV5-1, with D perhaps matching TRBD2 (5 bases). CDR3 size: 14 residues. Trimming stripped 3 bases from V and 0 bases from J, with 10 bases between. Germline V gives CDR1 SGHRS, CDR2 YFSETQ. The CDR3 DNA follows: TGCGCCAGCAGCTCCCGGGATAGCTCCTACGAGCAGTACTTC. Translated, it gives CASSSRDSSYEQYF. Using reference TRBV5-1 and TRBJ2-7 for the parts outside the CDR3, the full variable domain is KAGVTQTPRYLIKTRGQQVTLSCSPISGHRSVSWYQQTPGQGLQFLFEYFSETQRNKGNFPGRFSGRQFSNSRSEMNVSTLELGDSALYLCASSSRDSSYEQYFGPGTRLTVT.

This clone appeared a few times. This chain uses TRBV4-1 with TRBJ2-7, with 7 bases identical to TRBD1. Germline CDR1 MGHRA, CDR2 YSYEKL. With 4 bases clipped from V and 1 base from J, the junction kept 7 bases outside the gene matches. CDR3 length: 15 residues. DNA for the CDR3: TGCGCCAGCAGCCGAGCTACAGGGGATTCCTACGAGCAGTACTTC. Translating gives CASSRATGDSYEQYF.

The V gene is TRBV12-5, the J gene TRBJ2-4; the D gene is possibly TRBD2 (5 bases). Germline V lookup: CDR1 LGHNT, CDR2 FRNRAP. V was cut by 1 base and J by 11 bases, with 15 bases left in between. The CDR3 runs 14 residues. CDR3 protein: CASGLGRVGGVQYF. The CDR3 DNA sequence: TGTGCTAGTGGTTTGGGGCGGGTCGGAGGAGTTCAGTACTTC.

The chain carries TRBV6-1 and TRBJ1-1, with D hard to call. Trimming cost V 5 bases and J 10 bases, with 14 bases left between them. CDR1 and CDR2 from the germline V gene are MNHNS and SASEGT. This CDR3 region has 12 residues. The CDR3 sequence is CASSRAGARAFF. CDR3 nucleotides: TGTGCCAGCAGTCGAGCAGGCGCCCGAGCTTTCTTT.

The rearrangement links TRBV6-5 to TRBJ1-1, with D maybe TRBD1 (6 bases). The germline CDR1 and CDR2 sequences are MNHEY and SVGAGI. This CDR3 comprises 15 residues. V lost 0 bases and J 5 bases, leaving 13 bases between the germline ends. CDR3 in DNA: TGTGCCAGCAGTTACTCCGAGGGAGGGGGGACTGAAGCTTTCTTT. This translates into CASSYSEGGGTEAFF.

This chain's CDR3 is CASRLHGVIQYF. The DNA for the CDR3 is TGTGCCAGCAGGCTTCACGGAGTCATTCAGTACTTC. The chain links TRBV6-1 to TRBJ2-4; D remains ambiguous. Germline-derived CDR1 and CDR2 are MNHNS and SASEGT. Trimming removed 6 bases at V and 9 bases at J, with 12 bases between. The CDR3 has 12 residues.

Here the CDR3 reads CASSRGMGIFRASYEQYF. CDR3 DNA: TGCGCCAGCAGCCGGGGGATGGGGATATTCCGGGCAAGTTACGAGCAGTACTTC. This chain uses TRBV5-1 with TRBJ2-5, with D perhaps TRBD2 (6 bases). The end of the DNA is better explained by TRBJ2-7, so the J call may be wrong. The CDR3 spans 18 residues. The germline CDR1 and CDR2 sequences are SGHRS and YFSETQ.

The rearrangement joins TRBV6-6 to TRBJ2-1, with 7 bases identical to TRBD1. J was trimmed by 14 bases and V by 6 bases; bases with no gene match: 13. This CDR3 comprises 13 residues. Germline V gene data show CDR1 as MNHNY and CDR2 as SVGAGI (reference sequence). CDR3 protein: CASRTGTDRLEFF. CDR3 nucleotides: TGTGCCAGCAGAACCGGGACAGACCGCCTGGAGTTCTTC.

A word on this clone: Germline and junction disagree at one end, which may indicate a read error. The chain is built from TRBV15 and TRBJ2-7; D is perhaps TRBD2 (5 bases). Germline V gene sequence: CDR1 LNHNV, CDR2 YYDKDF (reference sequence). The CDR3 sequence is 13 residues long. The CDR3, as DNA: TGTGCCACCAGCAGATTGGAAGGACCCCGGGGTCTCTTC. Protein product: CATSRLEGPRGLF.

The chain employs TRBV19 and TRBJ2-7, with unresolved D. The V and J ends lost 0 bases and 3 bases respectively, with 9 bases between them. Looked up from germline, CDR1 is LNHDA and CDR2 is SQIVND (reference sequence). This CDR3 has 14 amino acids. CDR3 coding DNA: TGTGCCAGTAGTATAGACCCGAGGAACTACGAGCAGTACTTC. It specifies CASSIDPRNYEQYF.

The V gene is TRBV2, the J gene TRBJ1-2; 7 bases are a match to TRBD1. CDR1 and CDR2 (germline): SNHLY, FYNNEI. This CDR3 region has 14 residues. Germline trimming cut 2 bases from V and 3 bases from J; bases unmatched to any gene: 3. CDR3 residues: CASSEQGVHYGYTF. The DNA of the CDR3 is TGTGCCAGCAGTGAACAGGGGGTCCACTATGGCTACACCTTC.

The chain carries TRBV5-1 and TRBJ1-2, with 7 bases matching TRBD1. Per germline, CDR1 SGHRS and CDR2 YFSETQ. J gave up 7 bases and V 0 bases, and 0 bases lay outside the gene matches. CDR3 length: 12 amino acids. CDR3 protein: CASSLEGAGYTF. In DNA, the CDR3 is TGCGCCAGCAGCTTGGAGGGGGCTGGCTACACCTTC. Full variable domain (missing parts from reference TRBV5-1 and TRBJ1-2): KAGVTQTPRYLIKTRGQQVTLSCSPISGHRSVSWYQQTPGQGLQFLFEYFSETQRNKGNFPGRFSGRQFSNSRSEMNVSTLELGDSALYLCASSLEGAGYTFGSGTRLTVV.

The chain combines TRBV6-6 with TRBJ1-1, with a weak D call TRBD1 (5 bases). V was clipped by 5 bases and J by 7 bases, with 11 bases between them. The CDR3 is made up of 12 amino acids. Looked up from germline, CDR1 is MNHNY and CDR2 is SVGAGI (reference sequence). Here the CDR3 DNA reads TGTGCCAGCAGTGGCGGGGGGAATGAAGCTTTCTTT. As protein: CASSGGGNEAFF.

This clone is a singleton in its sample. The chain employs TRBV6-1 and TRBJ1-1, with 8 bases lining up with TRBD1. There are 14 residues in the CDR3. CDR1 and CDR2 from the germline V gene are MNHNS and SASEGT. V was clipped by 5 bases and J by 4 bases; unmatched bases: 6. DNA of the CDR3: TGTGCCAGCAGTCCAACGGACAGGGCCACTGAAGCTTTCTTT. This sequence encodes CASSPTDRATEAFF.